The 24 T cell receptor beta chains below were found in one sample sequenced in a study of T cells in Graves' hyperthyroidism and ophthalmopathy. Amplified TCR beta CDR3 regions derived from RNA transcripts. HTBI primers were employed in a first-round RT-PCR of the TCR CDR3. One entry per CDR3 protein results from TCRdb running MiXCR on the multiplex PCR reads. The sample contains around 760,000 distinct CDR3 sequences, around 40% of which appear only once. The sample was blood. All receptors come from a woman between 40 and 50 years old with Graves' hyperthyroidism.

V gene TRBV20-1 combines with J gene TRBJ2-5; no clear D. The DNA end favors TRBJ2-1, so the J call may be wrong. The CDR3 sequence is 12 residues long. CDR1 is DFQATT, CDR2 SNEGSKA, per germline (reference sequence). Here the CDR3 DNA reads TGCAGCCCCTGGGCTAGTCTGGATGAGCAGTTCTTC. It encodes CSPWASLDEQFF.

This clonotype was detected once. The chain uses TRBV12-3 or TRBV12-4 and TRBJ2-2; TRBD1 agrees at 10 bases. V shed 6 bases, J shed 4 bases, and the junction held 8 bases outside the gene matches. This CDR3 is 16 amino acids long. The CDR3 DNA follows: TGTGCCAGCAGCCCCGGGACAGGGGCTTCCACCGGGGAGCTGTTTTTT. Its protein is CASSPGTGASTGELFF.

This clonotype came up a few times. The V and J genes are TRBV7-2 and TRBJ2-7, with TRBD2 matching 8 bases. This CDR3 is built from 16 residues. Germline assignment: CDR1 SGHTA and CDR2 FQGNSA. Trimming took 2 bases from V and 5 from J; bases not matched to a gene: 11. This CDR3 reads CASSLKLLGAGDEQYF. In nucleotides, the CDR3 is TGTGCCAGCAGCTTAAAGCTTTTAGGAGCGGGGGACGAGCAGTACTTC.

This chain links TRBV12-3 or TRBV12-4 with TRBJ2-7; TRBD2 matches 7 bases. The ends lost 3 bases at V and 2 bases at J; junction bases unmatched: 4. The CDR3 is 14 residues long. CDR3 in amino acids: CASSFEAGAYEQYF. The CDR3 DNA reads TGTGCCAGCAGTTTTGAGGCGGGAGCCTACGAGCAGTACTTC.

This clonotype turned up a few times. This chain connects TRBV13 to TRBJ1-2; no definite D call. The V and J ends lost 6 bases and 4 bases respectively, with 15 bases between them. The length of the CDR3 is 14 residues. Germline V gene lookup returns CDR1 PRHDT and CDR2 FYEKMQ (reference sequence). The CDR3 here is CASSYSGVAYGYTF. CDR3 in DNA: TGTGCCAGCAGTTACTCCGGGGTTGCCTATGGCTACACCTTC. The entire variable domain, with the rest obtained from reference TRBV13 and TRBJ1-2, is as follows: AAGVIQSPRHLIKEKRETATLKCYPIPRHDTVYWYQQGPGQDPQFLISFYEKMQSDKGSIPDRFSAQQFSDYHSELNMSSLELGDSALYFCASSYSGVAYGYTFGSGTRLTVV.

About this clonotype itself: The germline gene is not matched at one end of the junction; a read error may be the cause. CDR3 region: CASSLLGANPFEAFF. The CDR3 DNA is TGTGCTAGCAGCTTATTAGGGGCAAACCCGTTTGAAGCTTTCTTT. The gene calls are TRBV7-6 and TRBJ1-1; a possible D gene is TRBD1 (5 bases). The germline V gene has CDR1 SGHVS and CDR2 FNYEAQ. This CDR3 is built from 15 residues.

This chain joins TRBV7-3 and TRBJ2-2; D might be TRBD1 (5 bases). The ends were cut back, 6 bases at V and 0 bases at J, with 11 bases in the middle. The germline gives CDR1 SGHTA, CDR2 FQGTGA. This CDR3 has 15 residues. Here the CDR3 reads CASRDKVSNTGELFF. The DNA for the CDR3 is TGTGCCAGCAGGGACAAGGTCTCGAACACCGGGGAGCTGTTTTTT.

The chain links TRBV20-1 to TRBJ2-7; 7 bases line up with TRBD2. CDR3 length: 13 residues. Trimming at V came to 4 bases and at J to 3 bases, leaving 6 bases not matched to a gene. Germline V gene lookup returns CDR1 DFQATT and CDR2 SNEGSKA (reference sequence). The CDR3 DNA reads as TGCAGTGCTACCGGGACTAAAGACTACGAGCAGTACTTC. This translates into CSATGTKDYEQYF.

This clonotype came up many times. The chain carries TRBV10-3 and TRBJ2-5; no reliable D call. The CDR3 contains 13 residues. Deletions cut 7 bases from V and 5 bases from J, with 14 bases between. Germline lookup yields CDR1 ENHRY and CDR2 SYGVKD. In DNA form, the CDR3 reads TGTGCCATCAAGGGCGTGGAAGGTGAGACCCAGTACTTC. Protein product: CAIKGVEGETQYF.

This rearrangement joins TRBV7-2 to TRBJ2-2; D is uncertain. Germline V gene sequence: CDR1 SGHTA, CDR2 FQGNSA. The CDR3 runs to 16 residues. Trimming removed 0 bases at V and 0 bases at J, with 8 bases between. The CDR3 protein is CASSLASSSNTGELFF. In nucleotides, the CDR3 is TGTGCCAGCAGCTTAGCGTCAAGCTCGAACACCGGGGAGCTGTTTTTT.

The chain recombines TRBV5-1 with TRBJ1-3, with D maybe TRBD1 (5 bases). CDR3 length equals 19 residues. Trimming shortened V by 4 bases and J by 1 base, and 24 bases separated the two germline ends. Germline V gene sequence: CDR1 SGHRS, CDR2 YFSETQ. CDR3 protein: CASSRNLVGGVNSGNTIYF. CDR3 DNA: TGCGCCAGCAGCCGAAATCTAGTGGGGGGGGTTAATTCTGGAAACACCATATATTTT.

V gene TRBV7-9 combines with J gene TRBJ2-2, with unresolved D. The CDR3 runs 15 residues. V was trimmed by 5 bases and J by 4 bases, leaving 14 bases between them. Looked up from germline, CDR1 is SEHNR and CDR2 is FQNEAQ (reference sequence). CDR3 region: CASSPYGGGTGELFF. The DNA for the CDR3 is TGTGCCAGCAGCCCCTACGGTGGTGGCACCGGGGAGCTGTTTTTT.

This clonotype was counted many times. The rearrangement joins TRBV7-9 to TRBJ1-1; tentative D call: TRBD1 (5 bases). The CDR3 loop spans 13 amino acids. CDR1 and CDR2 from the germline V gene are SEHNR and FQNEAQ (reference sequence). Deletions cut 3 bases from V and 1 base from J, with 6 bases between. CDR3 sequence (DNA): TGTGCCAGCAGCTTTACAGGGAACACTGAAGCTTTCTTT. Protein product: CASSFTGNTEAFF.

This clonotype occurred a few times. This chain connects TRBV5-1 to TRBJ1-5; D call uncertain. With 2 bases removed from V and 7 bases from J, the gap between germline ends came to 13 bases. Germline CDR1 SGHRS, CDR2 YFSETQ. The CDR3 consists of 14 residues. The CDR3 reads CASSFGGDQQPQHF. Here the CDR3 DNA reads TGCGCCAGCAGCTTCGGTGGGGATCAACAGCCCCAGCATTTT.

CDR3 DNA sequence: TGTGCCAGTAGTTGGGGTAGTGGGAACGAGCAGTACTTC. It codes for CASSWGSGNEQYF. The chain combines TRBV19 with TRBJ2-7, with unresolved D. The germline V gene encodes CDR1 LNHDA and CDR2 SQIVND (reference sequence). The CDR3 covers 13 residues. V lost 5 bases to trimming and J lost 5 bases, with 13 bases between them.

This clonotype turned up a few times. The V and J genes are TRBV11-2 and TRBJ2-7; possibly TRBD1 for D (9 bases). The CDR3 has 15 residues. V was pared by 7 bases and J by 5 bases, with 21 bases between. Germline CDR1 and CDR2: SGHAT and FQNNGV. For the CDR3, the DNA is TGTGCCAGCACGGGGGGGGACAGGGAGGCCCACGAGCAGTACTTC. Protein: CASTGGDREAHEQYF.

In its sample, this clonotype was seen a few times. The V and J genes are TRBV13 and TRBJ2-6, with 9 bases aligning to TRBD1. Germline CDR1 is PRHDT and CDR2 is FYEKMQ (reference sequence). CDR3 length equals 17 residues. Germline trimming cut 5 bases from V and 1 base from J; bases unmatched to any gene: 6. The CDR3 sequence is CASSPGQGLSGANVLTF. The DNA of the CDR3 is TGTGCCAGCAGCCCGGGACAGGGTCTGTCTGGGGCCAACGTCCTGACTTTC.

This clonotype was counted only a few times. One end of the junction does not line up with germline, which may come from a read error. CDR3 nucleotides: TGTGCCAGCACAACGGGACAGGGGGCGACTGGAGCTTTCTTT. It translates to CASTTGQGATGAFF. V is TRBV10-2 and J is TRBJ1-1; 12 bases fit TRBD1. Germline CDR1 is WSHSY and CDR2 is SAAADI. The CDR3 has 14 amino acids.

This clonotype has just a few counts. This chain joins TRBV7-9 and TRBJ1-1; D is ambiguous. This CDR3 has 13 residues. Germline loops: CDR1 SEHNR, CDR2 FQNEAQ (reference sequence). V gave up 6 bases and J gave up 6 bases, with 14 bases separating them. The CDR3 here is CASSSAGGPEAFF. The CDR3 region has the DNA TGTGCCAGCAGTTCGGCCGGTGGACCTGAAGCTTTCTTT.

This clonotype was recorded many times. This chain joins TRBV11-2 and TRBJ1-2; 7 nucleotides agree with TRBD1. Germline CDR1 reads SGHAT; CDR2 reads FQNNGV. The CDR3 is 13 residues long. V was pared by 11 bases and J by 4 bases, with 10 bases of the junction left unmatched. The CDR3 reads CAGSTGRGYGYTF. For the CDR3, the DNA is TGTGCCGGATCGACAGGGAGAGGCTATGGCTACACCTTC. The full variable domain, with the rest looked up from reference TRBV11-2 and TRBJ1-2, is EAGVAQSPRYKIIEKRQSVAFWCNPISGHATLYWYQQILGQGPKLLIQFQNNGVVDDSQLPKDRFSAERLKGVDSTLKIQPAKLEDSAVYLCAGSTGRGYGYTFGSGTRLTVV.

This sequence joins TRBV7-8 and TRBJ1-2; TRBD1 aligns across 9 bases. The CDR3 spans 14 residues. Germline assignment: CDR1 SGHVS and CDR2 FQNEAQ. Losses at the gene ends were 4 bases for V and 5 bases for J; bases not matched to a gene: 5. CDR3 amino acids: CASSSSTGGYGYTF. CDR3 in DNA: TGTGCCAGCAGCTCATCGACAGGGGGATATGGCTACACCTTC.

This clonotype was recorded at least ten times. The chain links TRBV7-2 to TRBJ1-2; the D gene is possibly TRBD1 (6 bases). Germline values: CDR1 SGHTA, CDR2 FQGNSA. Trimming took 1 base from V and 6 from J, leaving 12 bases between them. The CDR3 runs to 14 residues. For the CDR3, the DNA is TGTGCCAGCAGCTTAGTATCGCAGGGGAATGGCTACACCTTC. Translated, it gives CASSLVSQGNGYTF.

This clonotype was seen a handful of times. This rearrangement joins TRBV6-5 to TRBJ1-5; 9 bases line up with TRBD1. The CDR3 sequence is 16 residues long. With 4 bases clipped from V and 2 bases from J, the junction kept 6 bases outside the gene matches. Germline CDR1 is MNHEY and CDR2 is SVGAGI. The chain's CDR3 is CASSSSTGGGNQPQHF. The CDR3 DNA follows: TGTGCCAGCAGTTCCTCAACAGGGGGCGGCAATCAGCCCCAGCATTTT.

The chain combines TRBV6-5 with TRBJ1-2, with 7 bases fitting TRBD1. Germline V CDR1 and CDR2: MNHEY, SVGAGI. V was pared by 2 bases and J by 5 bases, with 5 bases of the junction left unmatched. CDR3 size: 14 residues. The chain's CDR3 is CASSYRGTEYGYTF. CDR3 DNA sequence: TGTGCCAGCAGTTACCGCGGGACAGAGTATGGCTACACCTTC.